These 28 T cell receptor beta chains originate from one sample sequenced in a study of Graves' ophthalmopathy and Graves' hyperthyroidism. Amplified material comprised TCR beta CDR3 regions derived from RNA transcripts. Following a first-round RT-PCR that used HTBI primers, a second-round multiplex PCR was carried out. One entry per CDR3 protein results from TCRdb running MiXCR on the multiplex PCR reads. The sample consists of approximately 460,000 distinct CDR3 sequences, around 15% of them appearing once. The sample comprised blood. The origin of the receptors is a woman in her 30s with Graves' ophthalmopathy.

This chain connects TRBV27 to TRBJ2-2; TRBD1 matches 9 bases. The CDR3 sequence is 15 residues long. The germline V gene has CDR1 MNHEY and CDR2 SMNVEV (reference sequence). J gave up 1 base and V 8 bases, and 5 bases lay outside the gene matches. This CDR3 is CASRRQGGNTGELFF. Here the CDR3 DNA reads TGTGCCAGCCGCCGACAGGGGGGGAACACCGGGGAGCTGTTTTTT.

V gene TRBV19 combines with J gene TRBJ1-1, with D perhaps TRBD1 (6 bases). Germline-derived CDR1 and CDR2 are LNHDA and SQIVND (reference sequence). With 8 bases removed from V and 9 bases from J, the gap between germline ends came to 28 bases. CDR3 size: 16 residues. CDR3 protein: CASQEVSGQYQSQAFF. In DNA form, the CDR3 reads TGTGCCAGTCAGGAGGTCTCGGGACAATACCAATCCCAAGCTTTCTTT.

Ten or more counts support this clonotype. This chain connects TRBV15 to TRBJ1-2; 9 bases line up with TRBD1. V shed 3 bases, J shed 0 bases, and the junction held 2 bases outside the gene matches. The CDR3 is made up of 15 amino acids. Germline assignment: CDR1 LNHNV and CDR2 YYDKDF (reference sequence). CDR3: CATSRGDRANYGYTF. The CDR3 bases are TGTGCCACCAGCAGGGGGGACAGGGCTAACTATGGCTACACCTTC.

This chain links TRBV12-3 or TRBV12-4 with TRBJ2-7, with D maybe TRBD1 (6 bases). Trimming removed 5 bases from V and 4 bases from J, with 18 bases in between. This CDR3 has 15 amino acids. The CDR3, as DNA: TGTGCCAGCAGTCAAAACGCAGGGGACCCTTACGAGCAGTACTTC. Translated: CASSQNAGDPYEQYF.

The V gene is TRBV29-1, the J gene TRBJ2-7; D remains unclear. V lost 0 bases and J lost 0, with 12 bases in between. Per the germline V gene, CDR1 is SQVTM and CDR2 is ANQGSEA. The CDR3 loop spans 15 amino acids. Here the CDR3 DNA reads TGCAGCGTTGAAGAATCAGTGATCGGCTCCTACGAGCAGTACTTC. This sequence encodes CSVEESVIGSYEQYF.

This clonotype was picked up many times. The chain joins TRBV11-1 to TRBJ1-2, with TRBD1 matching over 7 bases. CDR1 and CDR2 (germline): SGHAT, FQDESV (reference sequence). With V trimmed by 3 bases and J by 0 bases, 10 bases remained unmatched. The CDR3 contains 17 residues. Here the CDR3 reads CASSFGTAGGANYGYTF. Written as DNA, the CDR3 is TGTGCCAGCAGCTTCGGGACAGCCGGGGGAGCTAACTATGGCTACACCTTC.

This clonotype has ten or more counts. The rearrangement uses TRBV7-2 and TRBJ2-7, with D unresolved. Germline values: CDR1 SGHTA, CDR2 FQGNSA. The CDR3 runs to 14 residues. V was trimmed by 2 bases and J by 7 bases, leaving 15 bases between them. The CDR3 sequence: CASSLKLRSTEQYF. The CDR3 DNA follows: TGTGCCAGCAGCTTAAAGTTGAGGTCTACAGAGCAGTACTTC.

The rearrangement joins TRBV7-9 to TRBJ2-5, with a possible D match to TRBD2 (6 bases). The CDR3 has 15 amino acids. The V and J ends lost 3 bases and 5 bases respectively, with 16 bases between them. CDR1 SEHNR and CDR2 FQNEAQ come from the germline V gene (reference sequence). The DNA of the CDR3 is TGTGCCAGCAGCTTCGGCGGGGAGCAGCGGGAGACCCAGTACTTC. This gives the protein CASSFGGEQRETQYF. Using reference TRBV7-9 and TRBJ2-5 for the parts outside the CDR3, the full variable domain is DTGVSQNPRHKITKRGQNVTFRCDPISEHNRLYWYRQTLGQGPEFLTYFQNEAQLEKSRLLSDRFSAERPKGSFSTLEIQRTEQGDSAMYLCASSFGGEQRETQYFGPGTRLLVL.

This clonotype was observed a few times. The rearrangement joins TRBV20-1 to TRBJ2-7; D is perhaps TRBD2 (6 bases). The CDR3 is made up of 13 amino acids. Germline-derived CDR1 and CDR2 are DFQATT and SNEGSKA (reference sequence). Trimming shortened V by 6 bases and J by 3 bases, and 15 bases separated the two germline ends. The CDR3 here is CSAPSGTHYEQYF. The CDR3 DNA is TGCAGTGCCCCATCCGGGACTCACTACGAGCAGTACTTC.

At least ten counts were recorded for this clonotype. This rearrangement joins TRBV12-3 or TRBV12-4 to TRBJ2-5; 9 bases align to TRBD2. This CDR3 contains 14 residues. Trimming at V came to 6 bases and at J to 5 bases, leaving 7 bases not matched to a gene. CDR3 protein: CASRFSGGGETQYF. CDR3 coding DNA: TGTGCCAGCAGATTTAGCGGGGGCGGGGAGACCCAGTACTTC.

This clonotype appeared many times. The chain recombines TRBV6-1 with TRBJ2-7, with D perhaps TRBD2 (6 bases). The V end lost 7 bases, the J end lost 5 bases, and 15 bases lay between the germline ends. Germline V gene lookup returns CDR1 MNHNS and CDR2 SASEGT. There are 13 residues in the CDR3. The CDR3 DNA reads TGTGCCAGCAAAACGGCGGGGATCAACGAGCAGTACTTC. This gives the protein CASKTAGINEQYF.

This clonotype was detected many times. The junction departs from the called germline gene at one end, perhaps through a read error. The V gene is TRBV12-3 or TRBV12-4, the J gene TRBJ2-4; D remains ambiguous. The CDR3 contains 12 residues. CDR3 nucleotides: TGTGCCAGCAGTAAAAGGGAAGACATTAAGTACTTC. Translation gives CASSKREDIKYF.

The chain is built from TRBV30 and TRBJ2-2; D not resolved. The germline gives CDR1 GTSNPN, CDR2 SVGIG (reference sequence). Trimming removed 5 bases from V and 3 bases from J, with 10 bases in between. This CDR3 is 13 amino acids long. CDR3 sequence: CAWLTEYTGELFF. CDR3 bases: TGTGCCTGGTTGACGGAGTACACCGGGGAGCTGTTTTTT.

This clonotype was found many times. The chain uses TRBV28 and TRBJ1-1; a possible D gene is TRBD1 (6 bases). This CDR3 has 14 amino acids. Trimming removed 6 bases from V and 0 bases from J, with 11 bases in between. Germline V CDR1 and CDR2: MDHEN, SYDVKM. CDR3 in DNA: TGTGCCAGCAGATCGGGACATTTGAACACTGAAGCTTTCTTT. This gives the protein CASRSGHLNTEAFF. The full variable domain, its missing parts supplied by reference TRBV28 and TRBJ1-1, is DVKVTQSSRYLVKRTGEKVFLECVQDMDHENMFWYRQDPGLGLRLIYFSYDVKMKEKGDIPEGYSVSREKKERFSLILESASTNQTSMYLCASRSGHLNTEAFFGQGTRLTVV.

Many counts were recorded for this clonotype. V is TRBV19 and J is TRBJ1-5, with TRBD1 matching over 12 bases. Germline V gene lookup returns CDR1 LNHDA and CDR2 SQIVND (reference sequence). Trimming cost V 4 bases and J 1 base; bases outside gene matches: 8. The CDR3 sequence is 18 residues long. DNA of the CDR3: TGTGCCAGTAGTAGGGGGGGACAGGGGGCTTGGAGCAATCAGCCCCAGCATTTT. It specifies CASSRGGQGAWSNQPQHF.

This clonotype was counted at least ten times. The chain employs TRBV4-1 and TRBJ1-1, with D possibly being TRBD1 (6 bases). Germline V gene sequence: CDR1 MGHRA, CDR2 YSYEKL. Trimming removed 4 bases at V and 4 bases at J, with 16 bases between. The CDR3 totals 15 residues. CDR3 in amino acids: CASSPLKGGGTEAFF. In DNA form, the CDR3 reads TGCGCCAGCAGCCCCCTAAAGGGGGGAGGCACTGAAGCTTTCTTT.

This clonotype was observed a handful of times. The chain recombines TRBV9 with TRBJ2-7; 7 positions agree with TRBD1. Germline CDR1 SGDLS, CDR2 YYNGEE. Losses at the gene ends were 0 bases for V and 2 bases for J; bases not matched to a gene: 5. The CDR3 is made up of 15 amino acids. CDR3 residues: CASSVDRTGAYEQYF. The CDR3 DNA follows: TGTGCCAGCAGCGTAGATAGGACAGGAGCCTACGAGCAGTACTTC. The full variable domain, its missing parts supplied by reference TRBV9 and TRBJ2-7, is DSGVTQTPKHLITATGQRVTLRCSPRSGDLSVYWYQQSLDQGLQFLIQYYNGEERAKGNILERFSAQQFPDLHSELNLSSLELGDSALYFCASSVDRTGAYEQYFGPGTRLTVT.

There are many counts of this clonotype. The rearrangement joins TRBV10-3 to TRBJ2-7; 12 bases align to TRBD1. Per germline, CDR1 ENHRY and CDR2 SYGVKD. This CDR3 is built from 16 residues. V shed 6 bases, J shed 2 bases, and the junction held 8 bases outside the gene matches. CDR3 coding DNA: TGTGCCATCAGCGATACTGGGACAGGGGGCCCCTACGAGCAGTACTTC. It specifies CAISDTGTGGPYEQYF.

This chain joins TRBV6-2 or TRBV6-3 and TRBJ1-1, with D uncertain. The CDR3 totals 12 residues. The germline CDR1 and CDR2 sequences are MNHEY and SVGEGT. Trimming pared 6 bases from V and 3 bases from J, leaving 8 bases between. The CDR3 sequence is CASRKGHTEAFF. As DNA, the CDR3 is TGTGCCAGCAGGAAAGGACACACTGAAGCTTTCTTT.

This clonotype was counted many times. The J gene is TRBJ1-2, the V gene TRBV30; D gene uncertain. Deletions cut 4 bases from V and 3 bases from J, with 15 bases between. Germline loops: CDR1 GTSNPN, CDR2 SVGIG (reference sequence). The CDR3 consists of 14 residues. CDR3 sequence reads: CAWTEAWEYYGYTF. Here the CDR3 DNA reads TGTGCCTGGACAGAAGCTTGGGAATACTATGGCTACACCTTC.

This clonotype was seen many times. The chain combines TRBV12-3 or TRBV12-4 with TRBJ2-2; D might be TRBD1 (5 bases). This CDR3 is 15 amino acids long. With 6 bases removed from V and 4 bases from J, the gap between germline ends came to 15 bases. This CDR3 reads CASSGLGQATGELFF. The CDR3 DNA reads TGTGCCAGCAGCGGTCTGGGGCAGGCCACCGGGGAGCTGTTTTTT.

As regards this clonotype: Being one base from a much bigger clone, this may be a read error. This chain uses TRBV2 with TRBJ1-1, with 8 bases aligning to TRBD1. The CDR3 runs 14 residues. The germline V gene encodes CDR1 SNHLY and CDR2 FYNNEI. The CDR3 DNA sequence: TGTGTCAGCAGTTACGACAGGGGAACTACTGAAGCTTTCTTT. It codes for CVSSYDRGTTEAFF.

In the case of this clonotype: Just one base apart from a much larger clone, this may be a read error. Likely a read error: the CDR3 ends without its conserved phenylalanine or tryptophan. The rearrangement uses TRBV11-2 and TRBJ1-5; D is unclear. Looked up from germline, CDR1 is SGHAT and CDR2 is FQNNGV. Trimming left V 5 bases short and J 9 bases short, with 17 bases between. The CDR3 runs 14 residues. This CDR3 reads CASSQQWAEGPQHL. CDR3 bases: TGTGCCAGCAGCCAACAGTGGGCGGAGGGGCCCCAGCATTTG.

The table lists this clonotype with a few counts. This sequence joins TRBV7-3 and TRBJ2-2; 8 nucleotides align to TRBD1. Looked up from germline, CDR1 is SGHTA and CDR2 is FQGTGA. The CDR3 length is 15 residues. V gave up 5 bases and J gave up 7 bases; unmatched junction bases: 9. The CDR3 protein is CASSPPGGEGGELFF. The CDR3 DNA reads as TGTGCCAGCAGCCCCCCAGGGGGCGAGGGCGGGGAGCTGTTTTTT.

A few counts support this clonotype. The genes are TRBV4-2 and TRBJ1-5; D unresolved. Deletions cut 4 bases from V and 10 bases from J, with 20 bases between. Germline V gene lookup returns CDR1 LGHNA and CDR2 YNFKEQ. This CDR3 comprises 15 residues. The CDR3 reads CASSPVLGKAEPQHF. For the CDR3, the DNA is TGTGCCAGCAGCCCTGTCCTAGGGAAGGCGGAACCCCAGCATTTT.

This clonotype was seen repeatedly, ten times or more. This chain links TRBV10-3 with TRBJ2-2; 7 bases align to TRBD1. Germline CDR1 is ENHRY and CDR2 is SYGVKD. CDR3 length equals 16 residues. V was pared by 0 bases and J by 4 bases, with 5 bases of the junction left unmatched. Here the CDR3 DNA reads TGTGCCATCAGTGAGTCTACAGGGGACAGCACCGGGGAGCTGTTTTTT. As protein: CAISESTGDSTGELFF.

This clonotype was detected many times. This sequence joins TRBV28 and TRBJ2-7; the match to TRBD2 covers 8 bases. V lost 3 bases and J lost 7; bases outside the gene matches: 11. Germline V lookup: CDR1 MDHEN, CDR2 SYDVKM. This CDR3 is 15 amino acids long. The CDR3 loop is CASSFRDGRGEEQYF. Written as DNA, the CDR3 is TGTGCCAGCAGTTTCCGCGACGGGAGGGGGGAAGAGCAGTACTTC.

This clonotype was seen ten or more times. The gene calls are TRBV24-1 and TRBJ2-5, with a tentative D call TRBD2 (6 bases). Per germline, CDR1 KGHDR and CDR2 SFDVKD. The ends were cut back, 9 bases at V and 4 bases at J, with 14 bases in the middle. This CDR3 region has 13 residues. This chain's CDR3 is CATPGGGTETQYF. In DNA form, the CDR3 reads TGTGCCACCCCCGGAGGAGGGACAGAGACCCAGTACTTC.